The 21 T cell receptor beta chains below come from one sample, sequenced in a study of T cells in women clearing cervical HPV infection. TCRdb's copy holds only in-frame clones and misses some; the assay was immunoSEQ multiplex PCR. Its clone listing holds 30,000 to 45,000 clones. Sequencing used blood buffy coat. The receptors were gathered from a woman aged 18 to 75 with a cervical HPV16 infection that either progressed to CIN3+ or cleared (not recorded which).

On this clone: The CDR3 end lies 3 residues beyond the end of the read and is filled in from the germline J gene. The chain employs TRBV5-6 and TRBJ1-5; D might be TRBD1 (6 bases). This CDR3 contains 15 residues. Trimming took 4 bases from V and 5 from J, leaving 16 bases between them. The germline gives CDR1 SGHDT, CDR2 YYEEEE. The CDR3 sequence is CASSAMTGSYQPQHF. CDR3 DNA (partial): TGTGCCAGCAGCGCTATGACAGGTTCATATCAGCCC.

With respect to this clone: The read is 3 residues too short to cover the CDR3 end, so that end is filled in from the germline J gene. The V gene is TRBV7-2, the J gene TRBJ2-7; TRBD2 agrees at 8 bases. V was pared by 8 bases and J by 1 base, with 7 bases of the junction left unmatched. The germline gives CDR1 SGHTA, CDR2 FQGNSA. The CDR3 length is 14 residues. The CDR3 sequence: CASQTGGASYEQYF. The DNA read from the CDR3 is TGTGCCAGCCAAACCGGGGGGGCATCCTACGAG.

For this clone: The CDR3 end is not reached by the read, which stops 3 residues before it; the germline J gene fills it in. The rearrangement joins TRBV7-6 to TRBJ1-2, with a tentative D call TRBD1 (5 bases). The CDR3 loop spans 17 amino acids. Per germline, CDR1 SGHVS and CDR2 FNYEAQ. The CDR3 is CASSFGRAGVSTDTYTF. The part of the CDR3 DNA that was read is TGTGCCAGCAGCTTTGGTAGAGCGGGGGTTAGCACAGATACC.

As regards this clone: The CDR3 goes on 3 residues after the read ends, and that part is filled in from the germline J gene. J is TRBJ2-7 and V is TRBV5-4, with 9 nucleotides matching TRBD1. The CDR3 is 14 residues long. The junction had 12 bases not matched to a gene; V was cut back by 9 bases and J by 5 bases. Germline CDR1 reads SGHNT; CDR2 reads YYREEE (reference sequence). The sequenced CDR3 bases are TGTGCCACCTCAAGGGACAGGGCGTCGGACGAG. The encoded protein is CATSRDRASDE. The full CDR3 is CATSRDRASDEQYF. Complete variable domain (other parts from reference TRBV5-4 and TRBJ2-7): ETGVTQSPTHLIKTRGQQVTLRCSSQSGHNTVSWYQQALGQGPQFIFQYYREEENGRGNFPPRFSGLQFPNYSSELNVNALELDDSALYLCATSRDRASDEQYFGPGTRLTVT.

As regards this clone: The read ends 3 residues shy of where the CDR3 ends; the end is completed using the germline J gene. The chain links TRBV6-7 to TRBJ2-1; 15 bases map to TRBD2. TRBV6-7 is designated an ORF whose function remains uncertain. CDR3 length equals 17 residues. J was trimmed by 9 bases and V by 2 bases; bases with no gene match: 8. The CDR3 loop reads CASSYPTGLAGGREQFF. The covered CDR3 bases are TGTGCCAGCAGTTACCCTACCGGACTAGCGGGGGGGCGTGAG.

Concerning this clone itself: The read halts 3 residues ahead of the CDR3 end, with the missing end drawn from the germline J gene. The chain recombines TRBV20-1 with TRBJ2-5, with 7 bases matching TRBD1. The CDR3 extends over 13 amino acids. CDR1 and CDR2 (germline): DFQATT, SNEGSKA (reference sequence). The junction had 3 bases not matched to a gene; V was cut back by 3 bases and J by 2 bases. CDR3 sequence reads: CSASNRGQETQYF. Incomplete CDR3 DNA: TGCAGTGCTAGTAACAGGGGACAAGAGACC.

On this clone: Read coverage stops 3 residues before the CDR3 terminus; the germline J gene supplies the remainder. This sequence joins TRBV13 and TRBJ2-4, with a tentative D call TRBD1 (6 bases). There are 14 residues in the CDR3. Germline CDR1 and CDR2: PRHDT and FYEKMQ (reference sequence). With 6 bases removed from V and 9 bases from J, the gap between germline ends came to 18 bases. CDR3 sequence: CASRSSQGLSIQYF. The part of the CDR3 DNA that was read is TGTGCCAGCAGATCAAGTCAGGGGTTAAGCATT.

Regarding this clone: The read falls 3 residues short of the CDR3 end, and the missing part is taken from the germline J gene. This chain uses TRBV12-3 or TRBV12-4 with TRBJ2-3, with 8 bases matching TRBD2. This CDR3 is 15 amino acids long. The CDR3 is CASSLSGGRVKTQYF. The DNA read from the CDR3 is TGTGCCAGCAGTTTAAGCGGGGGCCGTGTGAAGACG.

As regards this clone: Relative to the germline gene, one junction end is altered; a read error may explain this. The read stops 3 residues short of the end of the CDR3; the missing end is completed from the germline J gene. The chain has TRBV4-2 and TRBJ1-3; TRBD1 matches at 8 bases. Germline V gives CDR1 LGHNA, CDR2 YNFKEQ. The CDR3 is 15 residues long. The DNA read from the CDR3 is TGCGCCAGCAGCCAAGGCCGGACAGGGCGGGACACC. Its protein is CASSQGRTGRDT. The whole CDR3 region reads CASSQGRTGRDTIYF.

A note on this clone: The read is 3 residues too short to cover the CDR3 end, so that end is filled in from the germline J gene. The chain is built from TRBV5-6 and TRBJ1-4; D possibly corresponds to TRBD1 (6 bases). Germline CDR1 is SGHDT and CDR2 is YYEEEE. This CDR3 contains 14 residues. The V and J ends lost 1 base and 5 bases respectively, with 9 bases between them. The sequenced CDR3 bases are TGTGCCAGCAGCTTGCAGGGGAAGAATGAAAAA. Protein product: CASSLQGKNEK. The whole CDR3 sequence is CASSLQGKNEKLFF.

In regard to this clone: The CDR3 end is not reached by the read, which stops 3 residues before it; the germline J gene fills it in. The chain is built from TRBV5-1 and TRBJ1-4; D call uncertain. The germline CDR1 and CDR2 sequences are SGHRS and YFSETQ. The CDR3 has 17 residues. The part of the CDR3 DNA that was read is TGCGCCAGCAGCTTGCGGACTTCAAATCCTTATAATTCACCA. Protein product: CASSLRTSNPYNSP. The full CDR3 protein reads CASSLRTSNPYNSPLFF. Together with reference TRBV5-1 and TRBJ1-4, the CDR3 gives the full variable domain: KAGVTQTPRYLIKTRGQQVTLSCSPISGHRSVSWYQQTPGQGLQFLFEYFSETQRNKGNFPGRFSGRQFSNSRSEMNVSTLELGDSALYLCASSLRTSNPYNSPLFFGSGTQLSVL.

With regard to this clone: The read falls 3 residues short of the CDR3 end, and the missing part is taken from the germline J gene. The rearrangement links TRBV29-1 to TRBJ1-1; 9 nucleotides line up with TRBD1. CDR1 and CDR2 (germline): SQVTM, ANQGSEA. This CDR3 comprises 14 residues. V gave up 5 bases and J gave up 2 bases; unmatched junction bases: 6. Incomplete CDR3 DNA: TGCAGCGTTCTTGGACAGGGGCCTAACACTGAA. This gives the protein CSVLGQGPNTE. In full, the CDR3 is CSVLGQGPNTEAFF.

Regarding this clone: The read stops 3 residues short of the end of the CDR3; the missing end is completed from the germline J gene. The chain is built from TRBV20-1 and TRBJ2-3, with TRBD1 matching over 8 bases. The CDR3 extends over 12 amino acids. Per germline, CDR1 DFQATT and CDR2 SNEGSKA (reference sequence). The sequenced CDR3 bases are TGCAGTGCTGACAGGGGAGGAGAGACG. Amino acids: CSADRGGET. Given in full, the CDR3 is CSADRGGETQYF.

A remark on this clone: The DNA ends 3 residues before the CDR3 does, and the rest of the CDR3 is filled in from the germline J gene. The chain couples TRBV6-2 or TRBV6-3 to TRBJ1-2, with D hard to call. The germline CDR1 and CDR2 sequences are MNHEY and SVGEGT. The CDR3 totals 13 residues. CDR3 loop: CASSSPGTDTYTF. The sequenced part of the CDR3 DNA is TGTGCCAGCAGTTCCCCTGGCACAGATACC.

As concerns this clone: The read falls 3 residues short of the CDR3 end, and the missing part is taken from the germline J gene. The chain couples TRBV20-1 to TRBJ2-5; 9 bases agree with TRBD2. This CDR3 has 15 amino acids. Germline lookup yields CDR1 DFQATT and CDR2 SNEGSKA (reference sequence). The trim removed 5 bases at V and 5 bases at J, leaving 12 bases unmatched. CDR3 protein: CSAEASSGERETQYF. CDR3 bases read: TGCAGTGCTGAGGCCTCTAGCGGGGAGAGGGAGACC.

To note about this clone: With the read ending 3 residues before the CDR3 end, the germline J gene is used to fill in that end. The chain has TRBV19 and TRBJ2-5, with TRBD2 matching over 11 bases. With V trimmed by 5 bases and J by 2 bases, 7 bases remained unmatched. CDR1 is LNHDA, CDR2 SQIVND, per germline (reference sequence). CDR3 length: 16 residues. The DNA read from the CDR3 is TGTGCCAGTAGTTCCGTGACTAGCGGGGTACAAGAGACC. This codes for CASSSVTSGVQET. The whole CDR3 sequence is CASSSVTSGVQETQYF.

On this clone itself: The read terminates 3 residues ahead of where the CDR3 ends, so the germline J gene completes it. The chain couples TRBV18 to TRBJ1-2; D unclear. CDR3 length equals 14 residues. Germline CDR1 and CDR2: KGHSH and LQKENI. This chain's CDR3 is CASSPSSLAYDYTF. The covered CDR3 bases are TGTGCCAGCTCACCATCGTCCCTTGCCTACGAC.

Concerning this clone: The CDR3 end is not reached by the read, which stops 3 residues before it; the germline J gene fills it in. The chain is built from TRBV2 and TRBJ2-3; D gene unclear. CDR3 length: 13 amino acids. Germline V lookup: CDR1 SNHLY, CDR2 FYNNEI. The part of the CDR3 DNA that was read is TGTGCCAGCGAATCGCCAGGCAGTCAGCCG. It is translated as CASESPGSQP. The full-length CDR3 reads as CASESPGSQPQYF. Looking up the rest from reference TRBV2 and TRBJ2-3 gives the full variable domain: EPEVTQTPSHQVTQMGQEVILRCVPISNHLYFYWYRQILGQKVEFLVSFYNNEISEKSEIFDDQFSVERPDGSNFTLKIRSTKLEDSAMYFCASESPGSQPQYFGPGTRLTVL.

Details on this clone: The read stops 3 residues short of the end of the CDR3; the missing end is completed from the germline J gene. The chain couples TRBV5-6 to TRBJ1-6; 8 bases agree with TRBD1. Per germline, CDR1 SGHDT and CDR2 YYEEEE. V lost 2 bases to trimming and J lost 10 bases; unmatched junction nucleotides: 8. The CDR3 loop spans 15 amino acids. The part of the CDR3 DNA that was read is TGTGCCAGCAGCTTCCCTGACAGGGGCCGGTCACCC. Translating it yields CASSFPDRGRSP. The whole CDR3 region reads CASSFPDRGRSPLHF.

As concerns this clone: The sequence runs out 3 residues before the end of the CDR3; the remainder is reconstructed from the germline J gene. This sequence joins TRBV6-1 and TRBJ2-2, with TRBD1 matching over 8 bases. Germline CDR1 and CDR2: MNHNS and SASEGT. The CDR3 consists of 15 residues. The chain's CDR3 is CASSDRGLGANVLFF. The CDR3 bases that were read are TGTGCCAGCAGTGACAGGGGGCTTGGGGCCAACGTG.

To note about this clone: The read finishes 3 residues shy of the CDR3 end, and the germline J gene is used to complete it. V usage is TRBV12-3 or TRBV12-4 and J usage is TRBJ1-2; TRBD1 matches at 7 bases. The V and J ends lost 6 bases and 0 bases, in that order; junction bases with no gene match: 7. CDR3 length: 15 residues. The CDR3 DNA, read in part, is TGTGCCAGCAGGCGGACAGGAAACCCTAACTATGGC. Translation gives CASRRTGNPNYG. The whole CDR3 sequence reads CASRRTGNPNYGYTF.